In its sample, the clone carrying this T cell receptor (beta chain) was seen a few times. The data originate from a study of T-cell reconstitution after alpha-beta-depleted transplantation in children. Trimming stripped 1 base from V and 5 bases from J, with 11 bases between. The CDR3 length is 14 residues. TCRbeta library preparation incorporated unique molecular identifiers. Each CDR3 protein is one row after TCRdb ran MiXCR on the PCR reads. The sample gives 300,000 or so distinct CDR3 sequences, more than 9% of which show up once; 10% is in the top ten. The starting material was PBMCs from the stem cell graft donor, obtained from the stem cell graft. This sequence originates from a human donor who donated a stem cell graft to a child with SCID. The chain employs TRBV12-3 or TRBV12-4 and TRBJ2-5, with TRBD1 as a possible D gene (5 bases). The chain's CDR3 is CASSLGARAETQYF. For the CDR3, the DNA is TGTGCCAGCAGTTTAGGGGCCAGGGCGGAGACCCAGTACTTC.